The rows below give T cell receptor beta chains drawn from one sample of a study of blood T cell repertoires in COVID-19. Clones were sequenced by immunoSEQ multiplex PCR, and TCRdb holds only the in-frame ones, with some missing. The sample carries about 270,000 clones, 85% to 95% recorded once. Specimen: PBMCs or T cells enriched from blood (not recorded which). All receptors come from a man aged 35 to 55 who had been exposed to COVID-19. Each CDR3 is given with its conserved first and last residue. D genes are given only for firm matches. Part of the rows lack a size; the others show once, few, many or a class for expanded clones.

clone_size	d_call	v_call	cdr3_aa
-	-	TRBV19	CASSILGGGPGANVLTF
-	-	TRBV5-6	CASSSRGSYEQYF
-	-	TRBV5-6	CASSLSQNNEKLFF
-	-	TRBV5-1	CASSLYTAGTSYEQYF
-	TRBD2	TRBV7-9	CASSLLTVGLADPYEQYF
-	-	TRBV11-2	CASSLDTTRGLASYNEQFF
-	TRBD1	TRBV6-5	CASKGAGKGEQYF
few	TRBD1	TRBV9	CASSVAPGQGLYEQYF
-	TRBD1	TRBV3-1/TRBV3-2	CASSQDMGQGAEKLFF
-	-	TRBV7-9	CASSRAGTIDEKLFF
-	-	TRBV7-2	CASSLERGLGYEQYF
-	TRBD1	TRBV28	CASSFSETGWAHEQYF
-	TRBD2	TRBV28	CASSSIGTGRETQYF
-	-	TRBV21-1	CASSKDGGRWQGQETQYF
-	-	TRBV11-2	CASSLGRPRGSGNTIYF
-	-	TRBV5-4	CASSLLTGTEAFF
-	TRBD1	TRBV27	CASRVQGTGEKLFF
-	-	TRBV5-4	CASSLQENTEAFF
once	TRBD2	TRBV7-2	CASSLGLAEYEQYF
-	TRBD1	TRBV9	CASSVEGDTGGVGYTF
once	-	TRBV28	CASMARTIGKLFF
-	-	TRBV7-9	CASRADDRPPYEQYF
-	TRBD1	TRBV19	CASSGSGTGITYEQYF
-	-	TRBV21-1	CASSFQGPPYEQYF
-	TRBD1	TRBV29-1	CSVGTGDGYTF
once	TRBD2	TRBV3-1/TRBV3-2	CASSHHSGSGELFF
-	-	TRBV2	CASSAAETQYF
-	TRBD2	TRBV5-1	CASSPSGIGTDTQYF
-	TRBD1	TRBV4-1	CASSQGGRGRPGYTF
few	-	TRBV5-4	CASSRAGNTEAFF
-	TRBD1	TRBV27	CASSFRGDRNGYTF
-	-	TRBV28	CASTQVGVNGELFF
-	TRBD2	TRBV3-1/TRBV3-2	CASSPGTSGPYEQYF
-	-	TRBV11-3	CASSLSNLNTEAFF
-	-	TRBV15	CATSSRLDLRGVEDYGYTF
once	-	TRBV5-5	CASSPISGRSPLHF
-	-	TRBV14	CASSPNRDSYEQYF
many	-	TRBV6-4	CASSARDNSPLHF